This TCR beta chain was identified during a study of CD8 T cells in ankylosing spondylitis. Regarding this clonotype: Its matching antigen is unknown.

Findings and limits, study-wide: Significant enrichment of disease-linked clones was reported in matched ankylosing spondylitis synovial fluid. Those disease-linked clones were CD8+; they were also relatively rare in peripheral blood. Both synovial fluid and blood in reactive arthritis had previously been reported to carry some motif variants. Within ankylosing spondylitis blood, a TCR beta motif made up of roughly eight highly homologous variants appeared to be characteristic.

The CDR3 is 16 amino acids. Germline V gene sequence: CDR1 SQVTM, CDR2 ANQGSEA. The V segment lost 4 bases and the J segment 0 bases; nucleotides outside the gene matches: 9. One entry per CDR3 protein results from TCRdb running MiXCR on the 5' RACE reads. The top ten clones hold 30% to 35% of a sample with around 130,000 distinct CDR3 sequences, roughly a sixth of them seen once. The V gene is TRBV29-1, the J gene TRBJ2-7; TRBD2 aligns across 10 bases. This sequence originates from a male donor with ankylosing spondylitis. The sequenced sample was blood, either unsorted or a sorted T cell fraction (not recorded which). The CDR3 nucleotides are TGCAGCGTTGGGGGGACGGTAGCGGGAGGCTCCTACGAGCAGTACTTC. Translation: CSVGGTVAGGSYEQYF.